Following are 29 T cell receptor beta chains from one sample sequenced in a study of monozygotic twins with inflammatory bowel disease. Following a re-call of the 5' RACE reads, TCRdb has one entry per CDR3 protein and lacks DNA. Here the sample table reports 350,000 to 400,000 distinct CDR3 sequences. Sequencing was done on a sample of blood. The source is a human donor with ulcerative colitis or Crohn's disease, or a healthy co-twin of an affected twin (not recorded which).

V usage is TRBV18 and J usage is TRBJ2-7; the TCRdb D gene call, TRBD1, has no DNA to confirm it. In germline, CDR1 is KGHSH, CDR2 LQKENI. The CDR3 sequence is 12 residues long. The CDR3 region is CASSSSGTEQYF.

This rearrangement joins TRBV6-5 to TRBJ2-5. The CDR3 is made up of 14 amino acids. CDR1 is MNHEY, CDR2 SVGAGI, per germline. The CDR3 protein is CASSYWANQETQYF.

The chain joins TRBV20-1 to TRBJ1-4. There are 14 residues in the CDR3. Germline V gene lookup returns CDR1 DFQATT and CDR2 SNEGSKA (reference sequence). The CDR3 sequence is CSARVGGLREKLFF.

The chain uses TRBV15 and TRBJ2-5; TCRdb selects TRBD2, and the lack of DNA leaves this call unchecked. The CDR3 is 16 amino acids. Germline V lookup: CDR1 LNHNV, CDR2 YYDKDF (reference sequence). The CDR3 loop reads CATSRDESGEGETQYF.

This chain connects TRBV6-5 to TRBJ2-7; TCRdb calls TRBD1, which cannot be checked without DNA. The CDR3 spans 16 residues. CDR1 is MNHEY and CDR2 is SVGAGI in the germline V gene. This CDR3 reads CASSYSGSRGNNEQYF.

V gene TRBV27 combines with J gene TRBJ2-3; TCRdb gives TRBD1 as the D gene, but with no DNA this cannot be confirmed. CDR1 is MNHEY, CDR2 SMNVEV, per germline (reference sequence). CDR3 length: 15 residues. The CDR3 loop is CASSPRTGTTDTQYF.

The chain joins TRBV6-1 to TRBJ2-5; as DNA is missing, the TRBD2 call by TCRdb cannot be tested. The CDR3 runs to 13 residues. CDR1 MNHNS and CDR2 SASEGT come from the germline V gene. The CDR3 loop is CASSGATQETQYF.

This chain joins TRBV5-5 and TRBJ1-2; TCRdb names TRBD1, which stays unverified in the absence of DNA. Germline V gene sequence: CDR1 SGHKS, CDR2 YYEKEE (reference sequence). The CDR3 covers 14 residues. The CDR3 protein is CASSTEPGSYGYTF.

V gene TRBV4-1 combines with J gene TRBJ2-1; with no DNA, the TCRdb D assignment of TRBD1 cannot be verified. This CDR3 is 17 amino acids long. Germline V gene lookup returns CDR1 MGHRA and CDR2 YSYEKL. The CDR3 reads CASSQDRRRGSYNEQFF.

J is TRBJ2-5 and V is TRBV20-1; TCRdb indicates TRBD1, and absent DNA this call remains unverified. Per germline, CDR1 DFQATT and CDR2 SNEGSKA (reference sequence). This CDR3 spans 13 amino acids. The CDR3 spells CSAIGQVVETQYF.

This CDR3 reads CASSLTGQGASNYGYTF. This sequence joins TRBV4-2 and TRBJ1-2; the TCRdb call, TRBD1, lacks DNA for checking. The CDR3 sequence is 17 residues long. Germline CDR1 is LGHNA and CDR2 is YNFKEQ.

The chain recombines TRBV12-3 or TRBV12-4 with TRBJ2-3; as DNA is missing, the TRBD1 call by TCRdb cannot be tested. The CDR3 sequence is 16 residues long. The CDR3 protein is CASSLSAGWGDNTQYF.

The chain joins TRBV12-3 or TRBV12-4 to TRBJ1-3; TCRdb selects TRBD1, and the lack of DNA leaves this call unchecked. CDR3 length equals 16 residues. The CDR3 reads CASSLGTGGSGNTIYF.

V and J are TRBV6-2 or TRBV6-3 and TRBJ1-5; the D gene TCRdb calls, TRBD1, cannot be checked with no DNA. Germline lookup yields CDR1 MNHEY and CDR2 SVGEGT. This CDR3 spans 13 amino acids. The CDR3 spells CASTLTGYQPQHF.

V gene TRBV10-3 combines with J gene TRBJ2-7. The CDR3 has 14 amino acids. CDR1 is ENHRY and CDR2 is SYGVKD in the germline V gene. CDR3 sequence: CAISELTDKSEQYF.

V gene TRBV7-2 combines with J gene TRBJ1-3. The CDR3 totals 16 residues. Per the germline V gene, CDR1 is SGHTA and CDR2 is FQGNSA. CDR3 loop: CASSLVNHDSGNTIYF.

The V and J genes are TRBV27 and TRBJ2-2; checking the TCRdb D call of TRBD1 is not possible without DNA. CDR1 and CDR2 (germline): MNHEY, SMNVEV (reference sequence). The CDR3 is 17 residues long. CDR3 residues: CASSSTRGKRNTGELFF.

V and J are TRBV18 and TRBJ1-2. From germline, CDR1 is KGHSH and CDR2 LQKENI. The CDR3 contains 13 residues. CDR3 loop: CASSPPGHYGYTF.

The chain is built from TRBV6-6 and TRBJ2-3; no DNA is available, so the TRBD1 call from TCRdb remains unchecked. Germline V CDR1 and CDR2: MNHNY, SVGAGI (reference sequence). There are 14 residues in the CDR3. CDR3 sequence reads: CASSQGAATDTQYF.

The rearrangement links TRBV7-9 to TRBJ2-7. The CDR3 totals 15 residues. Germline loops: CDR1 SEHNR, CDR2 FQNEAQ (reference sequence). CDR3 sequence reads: CASSISTGPFMEQYF.

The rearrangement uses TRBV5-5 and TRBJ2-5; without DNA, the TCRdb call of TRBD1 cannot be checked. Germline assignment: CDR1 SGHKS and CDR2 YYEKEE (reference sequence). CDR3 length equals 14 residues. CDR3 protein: CASRDSILLETQYF.

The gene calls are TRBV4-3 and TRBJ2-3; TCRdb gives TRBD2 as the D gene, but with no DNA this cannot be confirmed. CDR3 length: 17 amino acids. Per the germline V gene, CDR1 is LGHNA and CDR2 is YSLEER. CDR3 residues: CASSLISGTSGGDTQYF.

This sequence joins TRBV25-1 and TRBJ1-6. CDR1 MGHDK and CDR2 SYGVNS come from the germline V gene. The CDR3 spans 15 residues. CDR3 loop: CASSDPTDPNSPLHF.

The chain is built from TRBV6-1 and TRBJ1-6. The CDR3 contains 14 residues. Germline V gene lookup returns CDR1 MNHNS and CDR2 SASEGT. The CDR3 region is CASSADGDNSPLHF.

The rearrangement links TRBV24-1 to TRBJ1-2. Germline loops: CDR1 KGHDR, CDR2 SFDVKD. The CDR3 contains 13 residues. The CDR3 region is CATSAGFGYGYTF.

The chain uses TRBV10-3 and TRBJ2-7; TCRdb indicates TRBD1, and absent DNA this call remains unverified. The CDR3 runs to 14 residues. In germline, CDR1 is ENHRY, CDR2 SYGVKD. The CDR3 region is CAIRATGQGYEQYF.

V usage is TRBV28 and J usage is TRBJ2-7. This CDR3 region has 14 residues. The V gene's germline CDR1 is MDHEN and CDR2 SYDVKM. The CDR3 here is CASNPTGAPYEQYF.

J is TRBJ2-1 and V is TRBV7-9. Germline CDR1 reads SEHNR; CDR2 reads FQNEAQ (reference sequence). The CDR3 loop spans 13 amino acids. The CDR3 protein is CATSLEVLPEQFF.

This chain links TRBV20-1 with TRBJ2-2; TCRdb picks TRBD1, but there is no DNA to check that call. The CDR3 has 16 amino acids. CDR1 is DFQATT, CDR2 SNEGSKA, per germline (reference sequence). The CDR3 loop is CSANAPWGLTTGELFF.